This T cell receptor (beta chain) was identified during a study of blood T cells in healthy people across ages (dated by TCRdb to the mid-2010s). Background on the whole study: In model experiments, template switching captured roughly one uniquely barcoded TCR beta cDNA molecule for every two T cells. Using deep sequencing normalized with unique cDNA molecular identifiers, the study measured how TCR beta repertoire diversity changes with age. Four age groups were formed from the donors: young (average roughly 16 years), middle-aged (roughly 38), aged (approximately 60) and long-lived (around 80). The study analyzed two additional independent replicas of 1 million unique cDNA reads from the same blood draw for two donors, one aged 18 to 30 and one aged 80 or older. The full study reports these points: As age increased, observed TCR beta diversity per million T cells dropped in a roughly linear way, and a significant reduction was already evident by age 40. Observed TCR beta diversity correlated strongly with the percentage of naive T cells measured by flow cytometry. The CMV infection status of donors was not known, potentially confounding age-related changes in expanded clonotypes. Because profiling used bulk unsorted PBMCs, naive and antigen-experienced compartments could not be compared conclusively. Estimates of total diversity from one million sequenced T cells were regarded as lower bounds and underestimates. Compared with the aged group, more naive CD4+ T cells, fewer expanded clones and increased TCR diversity were shown by the long-lived group, suggesting age selection.

Library prep was done by 5' RACE. The sequencer was an Illumina HiSeq 2500. A second PCR of about 7 to 12 cycles was run with a J-beta primer mix and a sample-barcoded 5' primer. Each TCR beta cDNA molecule received a unique molecular identifier from a template-switch 5' adaptor carrying 12 random nucleotides. Each sample yielded at least 2.5 million CDR3-containing paired-end reads. First-strand cDNA synthesis was performed from all RNA using the Mint cDNA synthesis kit, with priming by a TRBC-specific oligonucleotide. Following uracil-DNA glycosylase treatment, a first 18-cycle PCR with universal primers M1SS and BC2_uni_R was performed on all cDNA. In the authors' own workflow: For normalization, 1 million high-quality reads, each with a distinct molecular identifier, were randomly selected from each sample. Instead of being binned into consensus sequences, reads that shared molecular identifiers were thrown out. CDR3 identification, clonotype clustering and error correction used MiTCR with a Q25 quality threshold and the strictest error-elimination algorithm. A nonparametric unseen species model using Euler transformation provided a lower-bound estimate of total TCR beta diversity. TCRdb reprocessed the public reads (quality trimming at Q25 with fastp, clone calling with MiXCR) and kept in-frame beta chains. Each entry merges the rows of one CDR3 protein and shows their most common DNA and genes. TCRdb, rather than the study authors, made the V and J calls. The sample table contains 800,000 to 950,000 distinct CDR3 sequences; only one count was recorded for roughly 29% of them. Roughly a tenth of the sample comes from the top ten.

This clonotype has just a few counts. Which antigen it targets is not known. The input lacks base qualities; no much larger clone sits a single base away. Deletion took 8 bases off V and 2 bases off J, with a span of 13 bases between the germline ends. The CDR3 covers 15 residues, taking in both the cysteine and the phenylalanine. Solely the CDR3 DNA is kept, with 45 bases framed from the first base. CDR1 and CDR2 are drawn from the germline V gene (reference sequence): LGHDT, YNNKEL. Donors were 40 or so systemically healthy Caucasian individuals from Russia aged roughly 6 to 95 years. Ten milliliters of peripheral blood were drawn from each donor into EDTA-treated Vacutainer tubes. Ficoll-Paque density-gradient centrifugation was used to isolate PBMCs, with at least 6 million obtained per sample. Total RNA was extracted from PBMCs with Trizol reagent, with at least 6 micrograms obtained per sample. For every donor, an aliquot of PBMCs went through flow cytometry to measure the percentages of naive CD45RAhigh/CD27high T cells.

This sample was shared with a second study, whose subject was T cells of mothers and their children. The second study, in turn, reports: Donors were nine systemically healthy Caucasian individuals: three mothers and their six children. cDNA synthesis used all of the extracted RNA, with roughly 1.5 ug of RNA in each 15 ul reaction. Sample barcodes and 2-4 random nucleotides were added via the M1S primer in the second PCR. Over 10 million TCR beta CDR3 reads came from each mother, compared with roughly 2.8 million reads from each child. Thymic selection shapes the output of TCR recombination in a similar way in related and unrelated pairs, and inherited differences have a minor effect. Normalized repertoire overlap was always found to be slightly, but never significantly, higher in related mother-child pairs than in unrelated mother-child pairs. Persistent microchimeric T cell clones were not detected, at a sensitivity of about 99 clones per million clonotypes. The study used deep NGS to compare TCR beta repertoires of mothers and children, seeking features distinguishing related mother-child pairs from unrelated individuals. On average, the children were roughly 11 +/- 4 years old, while the mothers were about 37 +/- 4 years old. After adapter ligation was performed with NEBNext reagents, the libraries were sequenced on an Illumina HiSeq 2000 with 100+100 nt paired-end reads. To prevent cross-contamination, the mother and child libraries were prepared a month apart and were sequenced in separate runs. Each donor had between about 500,000 and 2,300,000 distinct TCR beta clonotypes identified. Naive TCR beta clonotypes were estimated from low-frequency clonotypes matched to each donor's FACS-determined naive share, without sorting.

The TCR sequence derives from a woman aged 40-49 years in good health. Sequencing was done on a sample of blood. This sequence uses TRBV3-1 and TRBJ2-6, with no confidently assigned D gene. For the CDR3, the sequence is CASCSQEPGANVLTF. The DNA sequence follows: TGTGCCAGCTGTTCCCAGGAGCCTGGGGCCAACGTCCTGACTTTC.